This entry lists 7 T cell receptor beta chains sequenced from one sample in a study of cytomegalovirus exposure and HLA in healthy donors. The PCR had 60 Vbeta and 13 Jbeta primers. Using immunoSEQ multiplex PCR, the repertoire was profiled, and TCRdb retains in-frame clones only, with some absent. The table shows about 140,000 clones, with approximately 80% occurring only once. Sequencing input: PBMCs. The receptors here all came from a man aged 35 to 55 in good health and CMV-seropositive.

The chain recombines TRBV9 with TRBJ1-2; weak D call: TRBD1 (6 bases). Per germline, CDR1 SGDLS and CDR2 YYNGEE. The CDR3 runs 14 residues. V was shortened by 3 bases and J by 3 bases, with 12 bases between the two germline ends. The CDR3 sequence is CASSAHRVDYGYTF. The CDR3 region has the DNA TGTGCCAGCAGCGCTCACAGGGTGGACTATGGCTACACCTTC. The complete variable domain, with remaining parts taken from reference TRBV9 and TRBJ1-2, reads DSGVTQTPKHLITATGQRVTLRCSPRSGDLSVYWYQQSLDQGLQFLIQYYNGEERAKGNILERFSAQQFPDLHSELNLSSLELGDSALYFCASSAHRVDYGYTFGSGTRLTVV.

The chain joins TRBV5-6 to TRBJ2-1; 9 bases align to TRBD1. Trimming removed 2 bases from V and 2 bases from J; junction bases left unmatched: 5. This CDR3 has 16 amino acids. In germline, CDR1 is SGHDT, CDR2 YYEEEE. Here the CDR3 DNA reads TGTGCCAGCAGCTTCACCGGACAGGGGACCTACAATGAGCAGTTCTTC. This sequence encodes CASSFTGQGTYNEQFF.

The rearrangement joins TRBV7-6 to TRBJ2-5; 9 bases agree with TRBD2. The CDR3 is 16 amino acids. V gave up 5 bases and J gave up 7 bases; unmatched junction bases: 14. CDR1 and CDR2 from the germline V gene are SGHVS and FNYEAQ. The CDR3 DNA is TGTGCCAGCAGCCTTGGGCAGGCGGGAGGGCCTGTGACCCAGTACTTC. Amino acids: CASSLGQAGGPVTQYF.

This clone has a single count. DNA for the CDR3: TGTGCCAGCAGCTCCCGGGACAGAAGCTCCTACAATGAGCAGTTCTTC. Its protein is CASSSRDRSSYNEQFF. The chain combines TRBV7-9 with TRBJ2-1, with 7 bases that match TRBD1. This CDR3 has 16 amino acids. V lost 4 bases to trimming and J lost 0 bases; unmatched junction nucleotides: 6. Germline V lookup: CDR1 SEHNR, CDR2 FQNEAQ (reference sequence).

This chain links TRBV12-5 with TRBJ1-2; no firm D call. The CDR3 consists of 13 residues. V was pared by 1 base and J by 4 bases, with 7 bases between. Germline V lookup: CDR1 LGHNT, CDR2 FRNRAP. CDR3 bases: TGTGCTAGTGGTTTGGGACAAATCTATGGCTACACCTTC. It yields the protein CASGLGQIYGYTF.

The CDR3 sequence is CSAGHYGTQYF. In DNA, the CDR3 is TGCAGTGCCGGACACTACGGGACCCAGTACTTC. The chain is built from TRBV20-1 and TRBJ2-5; tentatively, D is TRBD1 (5 bases). The CDR3 totals 11 residues. Germline lookup yields CDR1 DFQATT and CDR2 SNEGSKA (reference sequence). Trimming cost V 6 bases and J 7 bases, with 12 bases left between them.

This chain connects TRBV27 to TRBJ2-1, with TRBD1 matching 9 bases. Germline V lookup: CDR1 MNHEY, CDR2 SMNVEV (reference sequence). This CDR3 spans 12 amino acids. The V and J ends lost 2 bases and 15 bases, in that order; junction bases with no gene match: 5. The DNA for the CDR3 is TGTGCCAGCAGTTTAAAGGGACAGGGCTTGTTCTTC. As protein: CASSLKGQGLFF.